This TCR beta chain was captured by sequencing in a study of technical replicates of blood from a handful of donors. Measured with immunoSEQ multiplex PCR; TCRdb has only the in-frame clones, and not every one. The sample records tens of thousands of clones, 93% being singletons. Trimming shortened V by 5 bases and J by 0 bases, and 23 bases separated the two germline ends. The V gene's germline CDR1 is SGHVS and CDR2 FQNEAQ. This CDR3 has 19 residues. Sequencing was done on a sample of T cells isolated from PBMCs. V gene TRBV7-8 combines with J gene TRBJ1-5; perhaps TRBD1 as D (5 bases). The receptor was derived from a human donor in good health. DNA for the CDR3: TGTGCCAGCAGCCCCCAAAGACAGCGACCGAGCTATAGCAATCAGCCCCAGCATTTT. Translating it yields CASSPQRQRPSYSNQPQHF.